One sample yielded the 25 T cell receptor beta chains listed below, sequenced in a study of naive and memory T cell subsets. TCR cDNA received a 3' ligated oligonucleotide that carried a UMI. The SP2 primer and nested alpha and beta constant region primers amplified ligated cDNA in four rounds. MiXCR was run by TCRdb on the 5' RACE reads, yielding one entry per CDR3 protein. The sample holds approximately 49,000 distinct CDR3 sequences; over 3.5% are singletons and the top ten take roughly 0.8%. The receptors come from a female donor in good health.

This clonotype turned up a few times. The chain recombines TRBV25-1 with TRBJ2-7; D remains unclear. Trimming removed 3 bases at V and 2 bases at J, with 11 bases between. CDR3 length: 14 amino acids. The germline CDR1 and CDR2 sequences are MGHDK and SYGVNS. CDR3 region: CASSDRVPPYEQYF. CDR3 DNA sequence: TGTGCCAGCAGTGATCGGGTCCCCCCCTACGAGCAGTACTTC.

This clonotype was seen repeatedly, ten times or more. The chain joins TRBV2 to TRBJ2-7; 9 bases match TRBD1. Germline V gene lookup returns CDR1 SNHLY and CDR2 FYNNEI. Trimming at V came to 6 bases and at J to 2 bases, leaving 5 bases not matched to a gene. CDR3 length equals 14 residues. For the CDR3, the DNA is TGTGCCAGCAGCGGGACAGGGAAACCCTACGAGCAGTACTTC. Translation: CASSGTGKPYEQYF.

The chain uses TRBV7-8 and TRBJ1-2; TRBD1 might be the D (5 bases). The CDR3 consists of 11 residues. Germline CDR1 and CDR2: SGHVS and FQNEAQ. V lost 1 base and J lost 9, with 6 bases in between. The CDR3 DNA sequence: TGTGCCAGCAGCTTAGGGGGCAGCTACACCTTC. It codes for CASSLGGSYTF.

In this sample, this clonotype turned up many times. This sequence joins TRBV6-6 and TRBJ1-2; unclear D gene. Germline V gene lookup returns CDR1 MNHNY and CDR2 SVGAGI (reference sequence). The CDR3 runs to 11 residues. Deletions cut 6 bases from V and 2 bases from J, with 4 bases between. In DNA, the CDR3 is TGTGCCAGCAGCGGGAACTATGGCTACACCTTC. Translated: CASSGNYGYTF.

Comments on this clonotype: One base away lies a much larger clone, so this may be a sequencing read error. The J gene is TRBJ2-5, the V gene TRBV12-3 or TRBV12-4, with 9 bases identical to TRBD2. Trimming cost V 10 bases and J 2 bases; bases outside gene matches: 8. This CDR3 is built from 14 residues. The CDR3 is CANKREVQQETQYF. The DNA of the CDR3 is TGTGCCAACAAGCGGGAGGTTCAGCAAGAGACCCAGTACTTC.

This clonotype was counted ten times or more. The J gene is TRBJ1-1, the V gene TRBV5-1, with D uncertain. CDR3 length: 13 amino acids. Per germline, CDR1 SGHRS and CDR2 YFSETQ. The ends were cut back, 4 bases at V and 1 base at J, with 8 bases in the middle. Here the CDR3 reads CASSHTENTEAFF. For the CDR3, the DNA is TGCGCCAGCAGCCATACAGAGAACACTGAAGCTTTCTTT.

This clonotype has ten or more counts. The V and J genes are TRBV20-1 and TRBJ2-3, with D possibly TRBD1 on 6 matching bases. Germline V gives CDR1 DFQATT, CDR2 SNEGSKA (reference sequence). CDR3 length equals 16 residues. The V end lost 1 base, the J end lost 0 bases, and 14 bases lay between the germline ends. The CDR3 region has the DNA TGCAGTGCTAGAGTTGGGACAACAGGGAGCACAGATACGCAGTATTTT. It encodes CSARVGTTGSTDTQYF.

This clonotype was recorded at least ten times. The V call is TRBV6-6, the J call TRBJ2-7; possible D gene TRBD2, 5 bases. Germline CDR1 is MNHNY and CDR2 is SVGAGI (reference sequence). V was pared by 5 bases and J by 4 bases, with 9 bases between. CDR3 length: 12 amino acids. CDR3: CASSPPGYEQYF. As DNA, the CDR3 is TGTGCCAGCAGTCCCCCGGGGTACGAGCAGTACTTC.

This clonotype was observed many times. The rearrangement joins TRBV12-3 or TRBV12-4 to TRBJ1-2; the D gene is possibly TRBD1 (6 bases). The CDR3 runs to 15 residues. The V gene lost 2 bases and the J gene lost 5 bases, with 15 bases spanning the gap. The CDR3 DNA is TGTGCCAGCAGTTTAATTTCGGCAGGGGCTTATGGCTACACCTTC. Its translation: CASSLISAGAYGYTF.

Ten or more counts support this clonotype. J is TRBJ2-6 and V is TRBV7-9; possibly TRBD2 for D (5 bases). V was cut by 6 bases and J by 0 bases, with 9 bases left in between. The germline V gene has CDR1 SEHNR and CDR2 FQNEAQ (reference sequence). The CDR3 extends over 15 amino acids. This CDR3 reads CASRLRGSGANVLTF. The CDR3 DNA reads as TGTGCCAGCAGGTTACGGGGCTCTGGGGCCAACGTCCTGACTTTC. Full variable domain (remainder filled in from reference TRBV7-9 and TRBJ2-6): DTGVSQNPRHKITKRGQNVTFRCDPISEHNRLYWYRQTLGQGPEFLTYFQNEAQLEKSRLLSDRFSAERPKGSFSTLEIQRTEQGDSAMYLCASRLRGSGANVLTFGAGSRLTVL.

This clonotype was observed at least ten times. This rearrangement joins TRBV12-3 or TRBV12-4 to TRBJ1-1; TRBD1 might be the D (5 bases). The CDR3 extends over 15 amino acids. Between the trimmed V and J ends, which lost 4 bases and 1 base, there was a span of 13 bases. This chain's CDR3 is CASSSLGLGNTEAFF. In DNA, the CDR3 is TGTGCCAGCAGTTCTCTGGGGCTGGGGAACACTGAAGCTTTCTTT.

This clonotype was observed many times. V usage is TRBV29-1 and J usage is TRBJ2-1, with 9 bases lining up with TRBD2. Unmatched junction bases numbered 7, after V lost 5 bases and J lost 5 bases. In germline, CDR1 is SQVTM, CDR2 ANQGSEA. CDR3 length: 14 amino acids. In nucleotides, the CDR3 is TGCAGCGTTAGGGGAGCGGGAGGTCACAATGAGCAGTTCTTC. Translating gives CSVRGAGGHNEQFF.

Many counts were recorded for this clonotype. V is TRBV11-2 and J is TRBJ2-2; no clear D. The germline V gene has CDR1 SGHAT and CDR2 FQNNGV. The CDR3 is 15 residues long. V lost 2 bases to trimming and J lost 0 bases, with 7 bases between them. The CDR3 bases are TGTGCCAGCAGCTTAACGGAATCGAACACCGGGGAGCTGTTTTTT. This gives the protein CASSLTESNTGELFF.

The chain joins TRBV29-1 to TRBJ1-2; D unclear. V was clipped by 5 bases and J by 3 bases, with 10 bases between them. Germline lookup yields CDR1 SQVTM and CDR2 ANQGSEA. CDR3 length: 12 amino acids. CDR3 protein: CSVTDGYYGYTF. CDR3 nucleotides: TGCAGCGTTACGGACGGATACTATGGCTACACCTTC.

In this sample, this clonotype turned up a few times. The chain is built from TRBV6-5 and TRBJ2-7; unclear D gene. Germline V lookup: CDR1 MNHEY, CDR2 SVGAGI. The V end lost 0 bases, the J end lost 4 bases, and 16 bases lay between the germline ends. The CDR3 sequence is 16 residues long. The CDR3: CASSYSSPRGRYEQYF. The CDR3 nucleotides are TGTGCCAGCAGTTACTCGAGTCCCAGAGGCCGTTACGAGCAGTACTTC.

The J gene is TRBJ2-3, the V gene TRBV3-1; D remains unclear. The ends were cut back, 4 bases at V and 1 base at J, with 6 bases in the middle. Germline V CDR1 and CDR2: LGHDT, YNNKEL (reference sequence). The CDR3 consists of 13 residues. The CDR3, as DNA: TGTGCCAGCAGCCCATCTCGCACAGATACGCAGTATTTT. As protein: CASSPSRTDTQYF.

This clonotype was observed many times. The V and J genes are TRBV15 and TRBJ1-4, with 9 bases fitting TRBD1. This CDR3 contains 16 residues. Germline V gives CDR1 LNHNV, CDR2 YYDKDF (reference sequence). The ends lost 4 bases at V and 5 bases at J; junction bases unmatched: 8. The CDR3 loop reads CATSIGYRGQNEKLFF. The DNA for the CDR3 is TGTGCCACCAGCATTGGTTACAGGGGGCAAAATGAAAAACTGTTTTTT.

This clonotype was seen many times. The V call is TRBV4-1, the J call TRBJ1-3; D remains unclear. V shed 2 bases and J shed 7 bases, with 9 bases lying between them. CDR1 is MGHRA, CDR2 YSYEKL, per germline. The CDR3 runs 13 residues. The DNA for the CDR3 is TGCGCCAGCAGCCAATCAATAGGGAACACCATATATTTT. Residues: CASSQSIGNTIYF.

This clonotype showed up many times. CDR3 in amino acids: CASSRPMNTEAFF. The CDR3 nucleotides read TGTGCCAGCAGCCGACCAATGAACACTGAAGCTTTCTTT. The chain joins TRBV3-1 to TRBJ1-1; no firm D call. This CDR3 contains 13 residues. Germline values: CDR1 LGHDT, CDR2 YNNKEL (reference sequence). V was shortened by 4 bases and J by 0 bases, with 6 bases between the two germline ends.

This clonotype was counted at least ten times. The V and J genes are TRBV4-3 and TRBJ2-5; TRBD1 matches 7 bases. The germline V gene has CDR1 LGHNA and CDR2 YSLEER. Trimming at V came to 1 base and at J to 4 bases, leaving 0 bases not matched to a gene. CDR3 length: 13 residues. The CDR3 DNA reads TGCGCCAGCAGCCAAGGACAGGGAGAGACCCAGTACTTC. It is translated as CASSQGQGETQYF.

The sample holds many counts of this clonotype. The rearrangement joins TRBV5-1 to TRBJ2-1; 7 bases align to TRBD2. The length of the CDR3 is 15 residues. The J segment lost 3 bases and the V segment lost 4 bases, leaving 7 bases of the junction unmatched. CDR1 and CDR2 from the germline V gene are SGHRS and YFSETQ. Here the CDR3 DNA reads TGCGCCAGCAGCCTCAGCGGGATGATCTACAATGAGCAGTTCTTC. Translating it yields CASSLSGMIYNEQFF.

The chain has TRBV7-9 and TRBJ2-1; D might be TRBD1 (5 bases). This CDR3 is built from 15 residues. V lost 5 bases and J lost 7, with 18 bases in between. Per germline, CDR1 SEHNR and CDR2 FQNEAQ (reference sequence). The CDR3: CASSPPVRVVNEQFF. DNA for the CDR3: TGTGCCAGCAGCCCTCCGGTCAGGGTCGTAAATGAGCAGTTCTTC.

This clonotype showed up many times. V is TRBV29-1 and J is TRBJ1-2; D might be TRBD1 (6 bases). The CDR3 covers 11 residues. V was shortened by 2 bases and J by 11 bases, with 12 bases between the two germline ends. Looked up from germline, CDR1 is SQVTM and CDR2 is ANQGSEA. In nucleotides, the CDR3 is TGCAGCGTTGAAAAGGGGGAGATGTACACCTTC. Its protein is CSVEKGEMYTF.

This clonotype occurred a few times. The rearrangement links TRBV7-8 to TRBJ2-3; 7 bases map to TRBD1. Germline trimming cut 4 bases from V and 0 bases from J; bases unmatched to any gene: 7. Per the germline V gene, CDR1 is SGHVS and CDR2 is FQNEAQ. The CDR3 is 16 residues long. The CDR3 region has the DNA TGTGCCAGCAGCTCACTTACAGGGGCTAGCACAGATACGCAGTATTTT. This gives the protein CASSSLTGASTDTQYF.

This clonotype was seen a few times. V and J are TRBV10-2 and TRBJ2-7, with 8 bases fitting TRBD1. The V and J ends lost 5 bases and 0 bases, in that order; junction bases with no gene match: 3. Looked up from germline, CDR1 is WSHSY and CDR2 is SAAADI. There are 14 residues in the CDR3. Written as DNA, the CDR3 is TGCGCCAGCAGTACGGGACAGGCCTCCTACGAGCAGTACTTC. Its translation: CASSTGQASYEQYF.